This T cell receptor (beta chain) was captured in a study of blood T cell repertoires in COVID-19 (dated by TCRdb to the early 2020s). For the wider study: Samples from collaborators originated in the United States, Italy and Spain and spanned both the acute and convalescent phases of COVID-19. A de-identified subject ID, COVID-19 status, age in years and sex were almost always included in the sample metadata. Where HLA class I and class II types were available, the types were taken from metadata supplied by the sample provider, not from assay-based typing. The prospective study material was composed of cDNA or gDNA derived from T cells, B-cell-depleted T cells, or PBMCs. A freely available public database, intended as a resource for researchers studying the immune response to SARS-CoV-2, is where the repertoires were released. The samples were drawn from two sources: the first 160 participants of the ongoing ImmuneRACE study, and 1,000 to 1,500 subjects contributed by 6 global collaborators. The dataset comprised deeply sampled blood TCRbeta repertoires from subjects exposed to, actively infected with, or recovered from COVID-19.

Turning to this clone: This receptor's antigen is unknown. No per-base quality is available; no much larger clone lies one base away.

The investigation overall reported the following: The amount of clinical and demographic metadata varied by source and participant and was provided uncurated.

The junction carries 8 bases between V and J, which are trimmed by 5 bases and 9 bases respectively. As encoded in the germline V gene, CDR1 is KGHSH while CDR2 is LQKENI. From the cysteine through the phenylalanine, the CDR3 covers 11 amino acids. Only the CDR3 DNA is retained, 33 bases long and in frame from the first base. Whole blood was collected in K2EDTA tubes by collaborating institutions according to the institutions' own protocols. For TCRbeta analysis, collaborators shipped samples in one of three forms: frozen whole blood, isolated PBMCs, or DNA extracted from either of those sample types. TCRbeta CDR3 regions were amplified from genomic DNA using the immunoSEQ Assay, a bias-controlled multiplex PCR. The authors processed their data as follows. The number of nucleated cells in each sample was estimated from the amplification of reference gene primers within the assay. To quantify the absolute abundance of each unique TCRbeta CDR3 rearrangement, sequence reads were collapsed and filtered. Productive Simpson clonality was computed per sample as the square root of Simpson's diversity index over productive rearrangements. As stored in TCRdb, this immuneACCESS dataset retains in-frame rearrangements with V and J assigned. A fraction of the clones does not appear; measured against another copy, unresolved V genes explain less than half of the discrepancy, and the remainder lacks a known reason. That table gives V, J and clone size, and the DNA gave D and trimming. Within this sample are over 100,000 clones, with around 86% of them counted one time only. The ten largest make up 7.9% of the sample.

The chain uses TRBV18 and TRBJ2-1; a confident D gene designation cannot be given. The source is a man in his 70s with acute or convalescent COVID-19. Material: peripheral blood. The nucleotide sequence reads TGTGCCAGCTCAGCGCGCTTTGAGCAGTTCTTC. Translated, it gives CASSARFEQFF.